The next 5 T cell receptor beta chains were all read from a single sample in a study of tumor-infiltrating lymphocytes in localized non-small cell lung cancer. This table comes from immunoSEQ multiplex PCR, and its TCRdb copy is limited to in-frame clones, with some not included. The table shows around 7,200 clones, with roughly 70% occurring only once. Sequencing used lung tumor tissue. The receptors were gathered from a human donor with non-small cell lung cancer.

V gene TRBV12-5 combines with J gene TRBJ2-2, with 7 bases fitting TRBD1. Per the germline V gene, CDR1 is LGHNT and CDR2 is FRNRAP. There are 18 residues in the CDR3. The ends lost 4 bases at V and 5 bases at J; junction bases unmatched: 16. The CDR3 nucleotides are TGTGCTAGTGGTTCGACGTTGGATGGACAGGTTGAAACCGGGGAGCTGTTTTTT. As protein: CASGSTLDGQVETGELFF. Based on the CDR3 plus reference TRBV12-5 and TRBJ2-2, the full variable domain is DARVTQTPRHKVTEMGQEVTMRCQPILGHNTVFWYRQTMMQGLELLAYFRNRAPLDDSGMPKDRFSAEMPDATLATLKIQPSEPRDSAVYFCASGSTLDGQVETGELFFGEGSRLTVL.

The rearrangement uses TRBV15 and TRBJ2-1, with 10 bases lining up with TRBD1. The V and J ends lost 5 bases and 2 bases, in that order; junction bases with no gene match: 6. This CDR3 has 16 amino acids. CDR1 is LNHNV and CDR2 is YYDKDF in the germline V gene (reference sequence). CDR3 loop: CATSSSGQGTYNEQFF. CDR3 nucleotides: TGTGCCACCAGCTCTTCGGGACAGGGGACCTACAATGAGCAGTTCTTC.

This clone showed up just once. The chain employs TRBV6-1 and TRBJ1-2; a weak D match, TRBD1 (5 bases). Trimming cost V 1 base and J 4 bases, with 7 bases left between them. Germline V gene lookup returns CDR1 MNHNS and CDR2 SASEGT. CDR3 length: 13 residues. The CDR3 loop reads CASSEGGIYGYTF. CDR3 coding DNA: TGTGCCAGCAGTGAAGGGGGGATCTATGGCTACACCTTC.

This chain joins TRBV7-3 and TRBJ2-7; a possible D gene is TRBD1 (6 bases). The V gene's germline CDR1 is SGHTA and CDR2 FQGTGA. Trimming pared 9 bases from V and 4 bases from J, leaving 28 bases between. The CDR3 loop spans 17 amino acids. CDR3 in DNA: TGTGCCAGGTCCCCGGGACAAGGAGAGGGTCCCGTTTACGAGCAGTACTTC. Translating gives CARSPGQGEGPVYEQYF.

This CDR3 reads CASSASVQLVQSKTNEQFF. Here the CDR3 DNA reads TGTGCCAGCAGCGCTAGCGTTCAGCTAGTCCAATCTAAAACCAATGAGCAGTTCTTC. This chain links TRBV7-9 with TRBJ2-1; a weak D match, TRBD2 (6 bases). The CDR3 totals 19 residues. Germline CDR1 and CDR2: SEHNR and FQNEAQ (reference sequence). V lost 5 bases, J lost 6 bases, and 29 bases lay in between.